This passage covers 19 T cell receptor beta chains from one sample sequenced in a study of cytomegalovirus exposure and HLA in healthy donors. With 60 Vbeta and 13 Jbeta primers, the PCR was carried out. Assay used: immunoSEQ multiplex PCR; TCRdb lists only in-frame clones, some missing. This table has 90,000 to 120,000 clones, roughly 70% appearing once. The sequencing sample was made of PBMCs. These receptors were obtained from a middle-aged man in good health and CMV-seropositive.

In its sample, this clone was seen a few times. One end of the junction fails to match germline, which may point to a read error. The J gene is TRBJ2-5, the V gene TRBV7-7, with 12 bases matching TRBD1. This CDR3 comprises 16 residues. Germline loops: CDR1 SSHAT, CDR2 FNYEAQ (reference sequence). The CDR3 DNA follows: TGTGCTAGCAGCAGGGGGACAGGGGGCTTCGAAGAGACCCAGTACTTC. It yields the protein CASSRGTGGFEETQYF. The full variable domain, completed using reference TRBV7-7 and TRBJ2-5, is GAGVSQSPRYKVTKRGQDVTLRCDPISSHATLYWYQQALGQGPEFLTYFNYEAQPDKSGLPSDRFSAERPEGSISTLTIQRTEQRDSAMYRCASSRGTGGFEETQYFGPGTRLLVL.

The table lists this clone with a few counts. The gene calls are TRBV27 and TRBJ2-3; TRBD1 is a possible D gene (5 bases). Trimming cost V 0 bases and J 3 bases, with 13 bases left between them. CDR1 is MNHEY and CDR2 is SMNVEV in the germline V gene (reference sequence). The CDR3 consists of 16 residues. The CDR3 region is CASSLSMGLGTDTQYF. CDR3 in DNA: TGTGCCAGCAGTTTATCGATGGGGCTCGGTACAGATACGCAGTATTTT.

This sequence joins TRBV13 and TRBJ1-1, with TRBD1 matching over 8 bases. The V gene's germline CDR1 is PRHDT and CDR2 FYEKMQ (reference sequence). V dropped 5 bases and J dropped 7; count of bases not matched to a gene: 6. The CDR3 sequence is 13 residues long. The CDR3, as DNA: TGTGCCAGCAGCGCCCAGGGGGCAAATGAAGCTTTCTTT. Protein: CASSAQGANEAFF.

This chain connects TRBV10-2 to TRBJ2-7; no firm D call. Deletions cut 4 bases from V and 2 bases from J, with 9 bases between. Germline V gene lookup returns CDR1 WSHSY and CDR2 SAAADI. The length of the CDR3 is 13 residues. DNA for the CDR3: TGCGCCAGCAGTGTCGACTGGGCCTACGAGCAGTACTTC. Protein: CASSVDWAYEQYF.

As concerns this clone: It is likely a read error: a sequence one base away is far more abundant. This sequence joins TRBV5-1 and TRBJ2-7; 7 nucleotides match TRBD2. The J call may not be correct, given that the DNA end is closer to TRBJ2-5. This CDR3 spans 16 amino acids. Germline CDR1 SGHRS, CDR2 YFSETQ. The CDR3 sequence: CASSLRWRRGVETQYF. CDR3 nucleotides: TGCGCCAGCAGCTTGCGGTGGAGACGGGGGGTGGAGACCCAGTACTTC.

The genes are TRBV4-1 and TRBJ2-7; 13 bases fit TRBD2. The CDR3 length is 15 residues. The junction had 2 bases not matched to a gene; V was cut back by 4 bases and J by 2 bases. CDR1 is MGHRA, CDR2 YSYEKL, per germline. CDR3 DNA: TGCGCCAGCAGCCTCGGGACTAGCGGGACCTACGAGCAGTACGTC. Encoded protein: CASSLGTSGTYEQYV.

This clone was observed once. This chain connects TRBV5-1 to TRBJ2-3; 11 positions agree with TRBD2. Germline-derived CDR1 and CDR2 are SGHRS and YFSETQ. The CDR3 runs 15 residues. Trimming cost V 3 bases and J 4 bases; bases outside gene matches: 4. CDR3 in DNA: TGCGCCAGCAGCTCCGGACTAGCGGGCCCAGATACGCAGTATTTT. Protein sequence: CASSSGLAGPDTQYF.

The chain uses TRBV6-5 and TRBJ1-1; TRBD1 might be the D (6 bases). CDR1 and CDR2 from the germline V gene are MNHEY and SVGAGI. This CDR3 spans 14 amino acids. V was pared by 5 bases and J by 3 bases, with 13 bases between. The CDR3 protein is CASSAEDRDTEAFF. The CDR3 DNA sequence: TGTGCCAGCAGTGCAGAGGACAGAGACACTGAAGCTTTCTTT.

This chain uses TRBV28 with TRBJ1-2; 7 bases are shared with TRBD1. The germline V gene has CDR1 MDHEN and CDR2 SYDVKM. V gave up 5 bases and J gave up 4 bases; unmatched junction bases: 7. This CDR3 comprises 14 residues. The CDR3 region is CASSTQDRSYGYTF. CDR3 sequence (DNA): TGTGCCAGCAGTACCCAGGACAGGTCCTATGGCTACACCTTC.

This chain uses TRBV28 with TRBJ2-7; 7 bases align to TRBD1. There are 15 residues in the CDR3. Trimming removed 6 bases from V and 0 bases from J; junction bases left unmatched: 8. Germline V gives CDR1 MDHEN, CDR2 SYDVKM. Here the CDR3 DNA reads TGTGCCAGCAGACATACAGGGGCGAGCTCCTACGAGCAGTACTTC. Its protein is CASRHTGASSYEQYF.

This rearrangement joins TRBV19 to TRBJ1-2; 7 nucleotides agree with TRBD1. The CDR3 contains 15 residues. After removal of 3 bases from V and 3 bases from J, the junction contained 7 bases not matched to a gene. Germline CDR1 is LNHDA and CDR2 is SQIVND (reference sequence). CDR3 nucleotides: TGTGCCAGTAGTATTTCCTCGACAGGGCACTATGGCTACACCTTC. This encodes CASSISSTGHYGYTF.

The chain carries TRBV18 and TRBJ2-5; 7 positions match TRBD1. Germline V lookup: CDR1 KGHSH, CDR2 LQKENI. V trimming: 3 bases; J trimming: 5 bases; junction bases outside the gene matches: 9. The CDR3 is 15 amino acids. The CDR3 region is CASSPAGGIGETQYF. CDR3 nucleotides: TGTGCCAGCTCACCGGCAGGGGGTATCGGGGAGACCCAGTACTTC.

The V gene is TRBV7-8, the J gene TRBJ2-7; TRBD1 matches at 7 bases. Per germline, CDR1 SGHVS and CDR2 FQNEAQ. V lost 1 base to trimming and J lost 0 bases; unmatched junction nucleotides: 3. CDR3 size: 15 residues. This CDR3 is CASSLEQGSSYEQYF. The CDR3 coding sequence is TGTGCCAGCAGCTTAGAACAGGGGTCCTCCTACGAGCAGTACTTC. Together with reference TRBV7-8 and TRBJ2-7, the CDR3 gives the full variable domain: GAGVSQSPRYKVAKRGQDVALRCDPISGHVSLFWYQQALGQGPEFLTYFQNEAQLDKSGLPSDRFFAERPEGSVSTLKIQRTQQEDSAVYLCASSLEQGSSYEQYFGPGTRLTVT.

This sequence joins TRBV9 and TRBJ1-4; no clear D. The V gene's germline CDR1 is SGDLS and CDR2 YYNGEE. The V and J ends lost 3 bases and 0 bases respectively, with 9 bases between them. There are 15 residues in the CDR3. The CDR3 sequence is CASSASGTTNEKLFF. The CDR3 DNA is TGTGCCAGCAGCGCCTCGGGGACAACTAATGAAAAACTGTTTTTT.

This clone was picked up one time. The chain links TRBV9 to TRBJ2-1; weak D call: TRBD2 (7 bases). Germline CDR1 reads SGDLS; CDR2 reads YYNGEE. The CDR3 is 13 amino acids. Trimming removed 0 bases from V and 10 bases from J, with 11 bases in between. In DNA form, the CDR3 reads TGTGCCAGCAGCGTAGGGGGGGGCGGGGAGCAGTTCTTC. Translation gives CASSVGGGGEQFF. The full variable domain, its missing parts supplied by reference TRBV9 and TRBJ2-1, is DSGVTQTPKHLITATGQRVTLRCSPRSGDLSVYWYQQSLDQGLQFLIQYYNGEERAKGNILERFSAQQFPDLHSELNLSSLELGDSALYFCASSVGGGGEQFFGPGTRLTVL.

In DNA, the CDR3 is TGTGCCAGCAGCACCTGGACAGACCTCTCCTACAATGAGCAGTTCTTC. Protein product: CASSTWTDLSYNEQFF. The rearrangement joins TRBV7-9 to TRBJ2-1, with D possibly TRBD1 on 6 matching bases. Germline V CDR1 and CDR2: SEHNR, FQNEAQ (reference sequence). Trimming took off 5 bases at V and 0 bases at J, with 14 bases between the two ends. The length of the CDR3 is 16 residues.

V usage is TRBV4-1 and J usage is TRBJ1-1, with 9 bases fitting TRBD1. The CDR3 is made up of 17 amino acids. CDR1 MGHRA and CDR2 YSYEKL come from the germline V gene. The V and J ends lost 4 bases and 2 bases, in that order; junction bases with no gene match: 11. In DNA form, the CDR3 reads TGCGCCAGCAGCCCCTCACAGGGGGCTAAGGGCAACACTGAAGCTTTCTTT. The encoded protein is CASSPSQGAKGNTEAFF.

The V call is TRBV7-3, the J call TRBJ2-3; TRBD1 aligns across 7 bases. Unmatched junction bases numbered 1, after V lost 4 bases and J lost 3 bases. The CDR3 has 13 residues. The V gene's germline CDR1 is SGHTA and CDR2 FQGTGA. The CDR3 nucleotides are TGTGCCAGCAGCTCCAGGGGGACAGATACGCAGTATTTT. It yields the protein CASSSRGTDTQYF.

The chain has TRBV4-1 and TRBJ2-7; 12 bases are a match to TRBD1. The CDR3 consists of 16 residues. V trimming: 0 bases; J trimming: 7 bases; junction bases outside the gene matches: 7. CDR1 MGHRA and CDR2 YSYEKL come from the germline V gene. The CDR3 DNA is TGCGCCAGCAGCCAAGATGAGGGACAGGGGGCGGAAGAGCAGTACGTC. Translation: CASSQDEGQGAEEQYV.